This TCR beta chain originates from a study of OX40 agonist ivuxolimab in advanced cancers. Study summary: The treatment was a fully human IgG2 OX40 agonist, ivuxolimab. Averaging 60 years in age, with a range of 23 to 79, the cohort was about 85% male. Study-wide points: In general, CD8+ T cells held more expanded clones than CD4+ did, on average. Blood T cells, both CD4+ and CD8+, expanded clonally by week 6 at 0.1 to 3.0 mg/kg.

In regard to this clone: Its antigen is currently unknown.

Between the trimmed V and J ends, which lost 0 bases and 1 base, there was a span of 10 bases. The germline CDR1 and CDR2 sequences are SGHRS and YFSETQ. There are 15 residues in the CDR3. Generated by immunoSEQ multiplex PCR, the TCRdb table keeps only in-frame clones and is missing some. Among tens of thousands of clones listed, approximately 90% were seen once. Material: CD4+ or CD8+ T cells sorted from blood, obtained in a trial of the OX40 agonist ivuxolimab. This receptor was taken from an adult with an advanced solid tumor such as melanoma, head and neck, liver or kidney cancer. This chain joins TRBV5-1 and TRBJ1-2; D is unresolved. The CDR3 DNA reads TGCGCCAGCAGCTTGGATGCAGGCAGTAACTATGGCTACACCTTC. Translated, it gives CASSLDAGSNYGYTF.